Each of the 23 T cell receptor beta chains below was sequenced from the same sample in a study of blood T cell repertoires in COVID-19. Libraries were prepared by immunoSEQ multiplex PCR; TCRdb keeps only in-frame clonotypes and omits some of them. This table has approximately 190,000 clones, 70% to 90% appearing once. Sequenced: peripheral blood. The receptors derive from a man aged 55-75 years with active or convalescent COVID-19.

The CDR3 loop reads CASSPLTGTSGGISYEQYF. CDR3 sequence (DNA): TGCGCCAGCAGCCCTCTGACCGGGACTAGCGGGGGGATAAGCTACGAGCAGTACTTC. The rearrangement uses TRBV4-1 and TRBJ2-7, with 15 bases that match TRBD2. The CDR3 runs 19 residues. V lost 4 bases to trimming and J lost 3 bases; unmatched junction nucleotides: 13. Per the germline V gene, CDR1 is MGHRA and CDR2 is YSYEKL.

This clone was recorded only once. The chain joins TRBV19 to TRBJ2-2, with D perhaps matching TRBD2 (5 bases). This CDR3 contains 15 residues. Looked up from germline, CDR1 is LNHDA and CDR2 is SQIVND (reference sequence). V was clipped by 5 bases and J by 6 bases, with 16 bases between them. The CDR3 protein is CASSYQEAVAGELFF. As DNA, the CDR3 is TGTGCCAGTAGTTACCAGGAGGCGGTAGCCGGGGAGCTGTTTTTT.

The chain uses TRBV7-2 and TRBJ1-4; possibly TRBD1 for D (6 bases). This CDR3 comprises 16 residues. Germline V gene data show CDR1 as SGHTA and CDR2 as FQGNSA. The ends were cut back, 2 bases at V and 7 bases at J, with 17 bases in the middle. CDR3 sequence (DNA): TGTGCCAGCAGCTTAAAGTCCGCAGGGGTGGGTGAAAAACTGTTTTTT. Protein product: CASSLKSAGVGEKLFF.

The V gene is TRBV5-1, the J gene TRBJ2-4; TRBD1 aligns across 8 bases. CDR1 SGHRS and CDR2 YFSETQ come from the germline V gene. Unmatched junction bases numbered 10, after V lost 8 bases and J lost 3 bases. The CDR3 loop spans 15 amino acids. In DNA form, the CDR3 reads TGCGCCAGTACGGACAGGGATTGGGGCAAAAACATTCAGTACTTC. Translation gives CASTDRDWGKNIQYF.

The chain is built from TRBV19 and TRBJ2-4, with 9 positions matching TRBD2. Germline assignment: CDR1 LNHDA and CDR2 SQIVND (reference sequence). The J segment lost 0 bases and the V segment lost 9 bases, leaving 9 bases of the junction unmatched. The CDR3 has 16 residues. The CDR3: CASRGGDTLAKNIQYF. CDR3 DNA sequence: TGTGCCAGCCGCGGGGGGGACACACTAGCCAAAAACATTCAGTACTTC.

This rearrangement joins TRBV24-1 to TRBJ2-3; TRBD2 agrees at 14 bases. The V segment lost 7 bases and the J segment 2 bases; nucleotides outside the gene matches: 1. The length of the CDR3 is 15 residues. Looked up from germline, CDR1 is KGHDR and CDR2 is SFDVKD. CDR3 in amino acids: CATRGLAGATDTQYF. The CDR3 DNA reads TGTGCCACCAGGGGACTAGCGGGGGCCACAGATACGCAGTATTTT.

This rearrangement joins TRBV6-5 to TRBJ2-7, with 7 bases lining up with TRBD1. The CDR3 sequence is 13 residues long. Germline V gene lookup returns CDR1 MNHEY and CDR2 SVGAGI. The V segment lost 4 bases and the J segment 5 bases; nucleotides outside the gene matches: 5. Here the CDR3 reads CASSLQGTNEQYF. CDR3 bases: TGTGCCAGCAGTTTACAGGGGACAAACGAGCAGTACTTC.

CDR3 protein: CASSQVPGGPGYTF. CDR3 sequence (DNA): TGTGCCAGCAGCCAAGTCCCGGGGGGACCTGGCTACACCTTC. J is TRBJ1-2 and V is TRBV3-1 (or the pseudogene TRBV3-2), with D possibly matching TRBD1 (5 bases). V lost 1 base to trimming and J lost 7 bases, with 13 bases between them. The CDR3 has 14 residues. CDR1 is LGHDT, CDR2 YNNKEL, per germline (reference sequence).

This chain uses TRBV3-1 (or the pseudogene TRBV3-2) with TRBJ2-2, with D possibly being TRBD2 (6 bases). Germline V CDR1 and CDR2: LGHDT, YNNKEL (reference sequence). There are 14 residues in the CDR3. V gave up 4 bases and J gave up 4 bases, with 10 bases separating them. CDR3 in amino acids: CASSPGLFTGELFF. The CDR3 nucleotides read TGTGCCAGCAGCCCTGGACTATTCACCGGGGAGCTGTTTTTT.

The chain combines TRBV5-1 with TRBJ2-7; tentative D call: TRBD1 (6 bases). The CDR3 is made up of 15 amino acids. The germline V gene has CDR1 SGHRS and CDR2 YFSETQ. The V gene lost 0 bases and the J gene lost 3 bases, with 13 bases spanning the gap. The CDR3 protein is CASSLGVGQFYEQYF. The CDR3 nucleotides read TGCGCCAGCAGCTTGGGGGTAGGACAGTTCTACGAGCAGTACTTC.

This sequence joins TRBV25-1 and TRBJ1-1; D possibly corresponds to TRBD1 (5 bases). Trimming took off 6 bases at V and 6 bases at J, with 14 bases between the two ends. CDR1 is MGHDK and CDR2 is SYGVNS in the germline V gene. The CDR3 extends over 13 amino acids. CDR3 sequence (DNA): TGTGCCAGCAGCTCGATTCGGGGGTCTGAAGCTTTCTTT. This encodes CASSSIRGSEAFF.

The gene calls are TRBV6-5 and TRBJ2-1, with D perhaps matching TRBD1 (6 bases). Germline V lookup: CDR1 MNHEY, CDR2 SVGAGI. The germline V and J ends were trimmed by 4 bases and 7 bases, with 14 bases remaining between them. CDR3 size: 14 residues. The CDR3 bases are TGTGCCAGCAGTTTAAGACAGGTCTGGAATGAGCAGTTCTTC. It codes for CASSLRQVWNEQFF.

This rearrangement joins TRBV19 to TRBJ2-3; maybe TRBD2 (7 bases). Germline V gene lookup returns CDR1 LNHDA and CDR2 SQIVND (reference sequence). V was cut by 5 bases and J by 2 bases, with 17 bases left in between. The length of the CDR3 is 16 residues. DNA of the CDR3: TGTGCCAGTAGTGGGGGGGGCAGGGCCAACACAGATACGCAGTATTTT. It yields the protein CASSGGGRANTDTQYF.

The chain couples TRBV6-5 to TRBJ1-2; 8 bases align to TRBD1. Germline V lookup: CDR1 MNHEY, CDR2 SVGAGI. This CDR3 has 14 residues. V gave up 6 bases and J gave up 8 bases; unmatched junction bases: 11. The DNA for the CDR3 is TGTGCCAGCAGGCCCCCCGGGACAGGAGGGGGCTACACCTTC. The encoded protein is CASRPPGTGGGYTF.

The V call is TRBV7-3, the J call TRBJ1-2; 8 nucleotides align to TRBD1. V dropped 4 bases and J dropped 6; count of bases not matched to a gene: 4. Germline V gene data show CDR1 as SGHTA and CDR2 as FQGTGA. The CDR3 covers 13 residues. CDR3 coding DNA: TGTGCCAGCAGCTCACAGGGGGTTGATGGCTACACCTTC. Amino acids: CASSSQGVDGYTF.

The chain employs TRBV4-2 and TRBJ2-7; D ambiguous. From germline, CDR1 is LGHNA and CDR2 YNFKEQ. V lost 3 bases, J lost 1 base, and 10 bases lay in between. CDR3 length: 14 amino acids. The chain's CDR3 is CASSQRDRSYEQYF. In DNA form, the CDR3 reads TGTGCCAGCAGCCAGAGAGATCGGTCCTACGAGCAGTACTTC.

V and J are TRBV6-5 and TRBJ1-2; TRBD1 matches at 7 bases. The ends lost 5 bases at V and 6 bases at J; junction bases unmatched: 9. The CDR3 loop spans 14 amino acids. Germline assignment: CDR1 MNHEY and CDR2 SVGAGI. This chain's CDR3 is CASSPRDRTDGYTF. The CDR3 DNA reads TGTGCCAGCAGTCCCCGGGACAGAACGGATGGCTACACCTTC.

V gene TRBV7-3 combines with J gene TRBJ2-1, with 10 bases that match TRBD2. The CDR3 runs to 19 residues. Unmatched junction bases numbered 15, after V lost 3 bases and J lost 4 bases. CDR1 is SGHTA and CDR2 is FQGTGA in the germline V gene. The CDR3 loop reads CASSLVSGPSGGLYNEQFF. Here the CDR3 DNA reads TGTGCCAGCAGCTTGGTTTCGGGACCTAGCGGGGGCCTTTACAATGAGCAGTTCTTC. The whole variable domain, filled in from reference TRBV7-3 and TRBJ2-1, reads GAGVSQTPSNKVTEKGKYVELRCDPISGHTALYWYRQSLGQGPEFLIYFQGTGAADDSGLPNDRFFAVRPEGSVSTLKIQRTERGDSAVYLCASSLVSGPSGGLYNEQFFGPGTRLTVL.

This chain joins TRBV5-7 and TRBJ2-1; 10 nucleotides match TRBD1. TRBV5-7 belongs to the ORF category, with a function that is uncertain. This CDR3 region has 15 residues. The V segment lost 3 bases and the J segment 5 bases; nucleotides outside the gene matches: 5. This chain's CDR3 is CASSCRDRGNNEQFF. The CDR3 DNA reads TGTGCCAGCAGCTGTCGGGACAGGGGAAACAATGAGCAGTTCTTC.

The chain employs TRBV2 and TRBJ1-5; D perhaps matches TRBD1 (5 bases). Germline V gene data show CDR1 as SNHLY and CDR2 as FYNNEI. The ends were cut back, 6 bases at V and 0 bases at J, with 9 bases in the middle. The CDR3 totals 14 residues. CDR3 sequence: CASRRGNSNQPQHF. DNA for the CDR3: TGTGCCAGCAGAAGGGGCAATAGCAATCAGCCCCAGCATTTT.

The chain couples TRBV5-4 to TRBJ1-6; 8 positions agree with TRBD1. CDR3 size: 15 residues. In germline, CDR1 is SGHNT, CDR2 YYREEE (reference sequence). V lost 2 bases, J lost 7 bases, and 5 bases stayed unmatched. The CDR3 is CASSFDRGSNSPLHF. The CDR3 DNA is TGTGCCAGCAGCTTCGACAGGGGCTCCAATTCACCCCTCCACTTT.

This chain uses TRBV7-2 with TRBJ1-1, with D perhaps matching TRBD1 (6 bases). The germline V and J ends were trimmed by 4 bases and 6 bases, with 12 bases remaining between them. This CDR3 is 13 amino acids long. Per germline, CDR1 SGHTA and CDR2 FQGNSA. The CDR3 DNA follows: TGTGCCAGCAGCTCCCGACAGGTCGCTGAAGCTTTCTTT. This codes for CASSSRQVAEAFF.

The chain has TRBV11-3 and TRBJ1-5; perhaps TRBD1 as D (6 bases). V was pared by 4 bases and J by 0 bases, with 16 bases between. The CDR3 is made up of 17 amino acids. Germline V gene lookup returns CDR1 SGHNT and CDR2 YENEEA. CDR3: CASSCPNRVYSNQPQHF. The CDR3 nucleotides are TGTGCCAGCAGCTGTCCGAACAGGGTCTATAGCAATCAGCCCCAGCATTTT. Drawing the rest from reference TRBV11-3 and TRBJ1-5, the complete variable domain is EAGVVQSPRYKIIEKKQPVAFWCNPISGHNTLYWYLQNLGQGPELLIRYENEEAVDDSQLPKDRFSAERLKGVDSTLKIQPAELGDSAVYLCASSCPNRVYSNQPQHFGDGTRLSIL.